This T cell receptor (beta chain) was identified in a study of blood T cell repertoires in COVID-19. Overall study: In each case, the material was cDNA or gDNA derived from T cells, B-cell-depleted T cells, or PBMCs.

Profiled with immunoSEQ multiplex PCR; TCRdb holds only in-frame clones, not every one. The sample has 120,000 or so clones, around 89% seen once. This CDR3 is built from 14 residues. CDR1 and CDR2 (germline): SGHKS, YYEKEE (reference sequence). V lost 4 bases to trimming and J lost 3 bases, with 14 bases between them. The chain joins TRBV5-5 to TRBJ2-7, with D possibly matching TRBD1 (7 bases). Sequencing used peripheral blood. The receptor's source is a man aged 50 to 59 with acute or convalescent COVID-19. The CDR3 reads CASSPRDRVYEQYF. The CDR3 coding sequence is TGTGCCAGCAGCCCGCGGGACAGAGTCTACGAGCAGTACTTC.